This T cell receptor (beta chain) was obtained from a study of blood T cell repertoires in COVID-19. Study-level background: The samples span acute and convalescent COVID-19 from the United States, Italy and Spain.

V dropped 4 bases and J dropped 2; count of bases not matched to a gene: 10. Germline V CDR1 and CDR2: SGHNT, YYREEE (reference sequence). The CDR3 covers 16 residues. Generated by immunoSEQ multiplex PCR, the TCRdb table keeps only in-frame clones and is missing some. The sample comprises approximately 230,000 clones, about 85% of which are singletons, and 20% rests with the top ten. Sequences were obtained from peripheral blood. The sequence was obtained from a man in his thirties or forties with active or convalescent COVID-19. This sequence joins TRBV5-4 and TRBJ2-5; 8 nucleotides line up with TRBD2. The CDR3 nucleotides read TGTGCCAGCAGCATACGGGTGACTAGCGCACAAGAGACCCAGTACTTC. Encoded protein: CASSIRVTSAQETQYF.